Below, 3 T cell receptor beta chains from the same sample are listed, as sequenced in a study of blood T cell repertoires in COVID-19. The assay was immunoSEQ multiplex PCR, and TCRdb's table has in-frame clones only and misses some. The sample records 120,000 or so clones, approximately 82% being singletons. Sequencing was carried out using peripheral blood. Every receptor here comes from a woman older than 75 with acute or convalescent COVID-19.

To note about this clone: The sample carries other DNA sequences with the same CDR3. This rearrangement joins TRBV18 to TRBJ2-5, with 8 positions matching TRBD1. This CDR3 spans 14 amino acids. Losses at the gene ends were 2 bases for V and 1 base for J; bases not matched to a gene: 0. Germline V gene sequence: CDR1 KGHSH, CDR2 LQKENI. CDR3 sequence: CASSPGQGQETQYF. In DNA, the CDR3 is TGTGCCAGCTCACCAGGACAGGGCCAAGAGACCCAGTACTTC.

The chain couples TRBV24-1 to TRBJ2-1, with 11 bases fitting TRBD2. CDR3 length: 17 amino acids. The germline V gene has CDR1 KGHDR and CDR2 SFDVKD. The V and J ends lost 2 bases and 5 bases, in that order; junction bases with no gene match: 7. The CDR3 region has the DNA TGTGCCACCAGTGATTACCCAGGGACTAGCGGAAACAATGAGCAGTTCTTC. Encoded protein: CATSDYPGTSGNNEQFF.

The rearrangement links TRBV2 to TRBJ1-3, with 9 bases lining up with TRBD1. Germline values: CDR1 SNHLY, CDR2 FYNNEI. The V segment lost 6 bases and the J segment 0 bases; nucleotides outside the gene matches: 6. The length of the CDR3 is 16 residues. The CDR3 protein is CASRGQGYSSGNTIYF. CDR3 nucleotide sequence: TGTGCCAGCAGGGGACAGGGTTACTCCTCTGGAAACACCATATATTTT. The variable domain in full, completed from reference TRBV2 and TRBJ1-3, reads EPEVTQTPSHQVTQMGQEVILRCVPISNHLYFYWYRQILGQKVEFLVSFYNNEISEKSEIFDDQFSVERPDGSNFTLKIRSTKLEDSAMYFCASRGQGYSSGNTIYFGEGSWLTVV.